A selection of T cell receptor beta chains follows, all from one sample in a study of identical twins. In TCRdb, the 5' RACE reads were re-called with MiXCR into one record per CDR3 protein. The sample lists approximately 670,000 distinct CDR3 sequences, around 6% seen once, with 1.5% to 2% in the top ten. Sequenced input: naive T cells sorted from blood. The source is a man aged 18 to 29 in good health. CDR3s include the opening cysteine and the closing phenylalanine or tryptophan. A D gene is named only where the DNA matches it firmly. Size is stated for part of the rows, as once, few or many counts, or as a class when the clone is expanded.

TRBJ2-7	TRBV6-1	NA	many	TGTGCCAGCAGCAAACCAGCAGGATCCTACGAGCAGTACTTC	CASSKPAGSYEQYF
TRBJ2-1	TRBV5-1	NA	many	TGCGCCAGCAGCTTGGAAATAGCGGCAAACAATGAGCAGTTCTTC	CASSLEIAANNEQFF
TRBJ2-1	TRBV12-3/TRBV12-4	TRBD2	many	TGTGCCAGCAGTAGGACTAGCGCTTACAATGAGCAGTTCTTC	CASSRTSAYNEQFF
TRBJ2-3	TRBV28	TRBD2	few	TGTGCCAGCAGGGAACCGGGACTAGCGGGAGATACGCAGTATTTT	CASREPGLAGDTQYF
TRBJ1-2	TRBV5-5	TRBD1	NA	TGTGCCAGCAGCCAAGACAGGGGATCCGGCTACACCTTC	CASSQDRGSGYTF
TRBJ2-1	TRBV29-1	NA	many	TGCAGCGTGGCCTACAGGGAGCGGGAGCAGTTCTTC	CSVAYREREQFF
TRBJ2-2	TRBV7-2	NA	many	TGTGCCAGCAGCGGACCGGGGCTCTCGGACACCGGGGAGCTGTTTTTT	CASSGPGLSDTGELFF
TRBJ1-4	TRBV6-1	TRBD1	many	TGTGCCAGCAGTGGCAGGGGGCGTGAAAAACTGTTTTTT	CASSGRGREKLFF
TRBJ2-7	TRBV20-1	NA	many	TGCAGTGCTGTATCAGGGGCTGGCGACGAGCAGTACTTC	CSAVSGAGDEQYF
TRBJ2-1	TRBV7-3	TRBD1	few	TGTGCCAGCAGCTCTACCGGGACAGGGATGGATGAGCAGTTCTTC	CASSSTGTGMDEQFF
TRBJ2-1	TRBV3-1	TRBD2	NA	TGTGCCAGCAGTACTAGCGGGAGGGATCAGTTCTTC	CASSTSGRDQFF
TRBJ2-7	TRBV5-1	NA	many	TGCGCCAGCAGCTTGGATCCTTCCTCCTACGAGCAGTACTTC	CASSLDPSSYEQYF
TRBJ2-1	TRBV20-1	TRBD2	few	TGCAGTGCAGACCCAGCGGGAGATCGGAATGAGCAGTTCTTC	CSADPAGDRNEQFF
TRBJ1-5	TRBV28	TRBD1	NA	TGTGCCAGCAGTTTAAGGACAGGGCGTAATCAGCCCCAGCATTTT	CASSLRTGRNQPQHF
TRBJ2-3	TRBV10-2	TRBD1	few	TGCGCCAGCAGCCTACAGGGGGCGATAGGCACAGATACGCAGTATTTT	CASSLQGAIGTDTQYF
TRBJ2-2	TRBV11-2	NA	few	TGTGCCAGCAGCCGAATCACGAACACCGGGGAGCTGTTTTTT	CASSRITNTGELFF
TRBJ1-2	TRBV6-1	NA	NA	TGTGCCAGCAGCCCGACTACAGTTGGCTATGGCTACACCTTC	CASSPTTVGYGYTF
TRBJ2-3	TRBV30	NA	many	TGTGCCTACCAGGCGACAGATACGCAGTATTTT	CAYQATDTQYF
TRBJ2-7	TRBV5-1	NA	NA	TGCGCCAGCAGCCCGTGGGACGAGACTCGGGTGTGGTACTTC	CASSPWDETRVWYF
TRBJ2-1	TRBV5-1	TRBD2	many	TGCGCCAGCAGCCCAAGAGGGACTAGCGGCAAGGAGCAGTTCTTC	CASSPRGTSGKEQFF
TRBJ1-4	TRBV7-9	NA	many	TGTGCCAGCAGCCCCCCGGGACGGGAGGAAAAACTGTTTTTT	CASSPPGREEKLFF
TRBJ1-2	TRBV12-3/TRBV12-4	NA	many	TGTGCCAGCAGCTTAGCGGGGGCATCTTCATATGGCTACACCTTC	CASSLAGASSYGYTF
TRBJ2-1	TRBV5-1	TRBD2	few	TGCGCCAGCAGCTTAGGGGCTAGCGGAAACAATGAGCAGTTCTTC	CASSLGASGNNEQFF
TRBJ2-1	TRBV5-4	TRBD2	many	TGTGCCAGCAGCTTGGATTCTAGCGGGAGAAATGAGCAGTTCTTC	CASSLDSSGRNEQFF
TRBJ1-1	TRBV29-1	NA	many	TGCAGCGTTGACCCCGGGAGAAGCGGCACTGAAGCTTTCTTT	CSVDPGRSGTEAFF
TRBJ1-5	TRBV12-3/TRBV12-4	NA	many	TGTGCCAGCAGTTTAAGGATGAATCAGCCCCAGCATTTT	CASSLRMNQPQHF
TRBJ2-1	TRBV5-1	NA	many	TGCGCCAGCAGCTTTACCACAGGAGGCTACAATGAGCAGTTCTTC	CASSFTTGGYNEQFF
TRBJ2-1	TRBV11-2	NA	many	TGTGCCAGCAGCTTGCCCGTACTGAGCTCCTACAATGAGCAGTTCTTC	CASSLPVLSSYNEQFF
TRBJ1-1	TRBV12-3/TRBV12-4	NA	few	TGTGCCAGCAGTTTACAATATGCCCGCAAGAACACTGAAGCTTTCTTT	CASSLQYARKNTEAFF
TRBJ1-1	TRBV4-1	TRBD1	few	TGCGCCAGCAGCCAAGAGGACAGGGGTATTGAAGCTTTCTTT	CASSQEDRGIEAFF
TRBJ1-3	TRBV7-9	NA	many	TGTGCCAGCAGCGTCTCCGGGAACTCTGGAAACACCATATATTTT	CASSVSGNSGNTIYF
TRBJ1-2	TRBV7-9	NA	NA	TGTGCCAGCAGCTTAGGCAGGGCCGCCGGCTACACCTTC	CASSLGRAAGYTF
TRBJ2-1	TRBV6-2/TRBV6-3	NA	many	TGTGCCTCAGGGGAGAGCTCCTACAATGAGCAGTTCTTC	CASGESSYNEQFF
TRBJ2-1	TRBV12-3/TRBV12-4	NA	few	TGTGCCAGCACCCTGAACGAGTACAATGAGCAGTTCTTC	CASTLNEYNEQFF
TRBJ1-1	TRBV30	NA	NA	TGTGCCTGGAAGGCTCTAGAAGCTTTCTTT	CAWKALEAFF
TRBJ2-7	TRBV5-1	NA	few	TGCGCCAGCAGCGCGGGGAGGAGGTTGGGCAGAGCCTACGAGCAGTACTTC	CASSAGRRLGRAYEQYF
TRBJ2-2	TRBV5-5	TRBD1	NA	TGTGCCAGCAGCTTATGGACAGGGGGCAAGTCGGGGGAGCTGTTTTTT	CASSLWTGGKSGELFF
TRBJ2-5	TRBV29-1	NA	many	TGCAGCGTTGGAAATACCGGGACTGGAGAGACCCAGTACTTC	CSVGNTGTGETQYF